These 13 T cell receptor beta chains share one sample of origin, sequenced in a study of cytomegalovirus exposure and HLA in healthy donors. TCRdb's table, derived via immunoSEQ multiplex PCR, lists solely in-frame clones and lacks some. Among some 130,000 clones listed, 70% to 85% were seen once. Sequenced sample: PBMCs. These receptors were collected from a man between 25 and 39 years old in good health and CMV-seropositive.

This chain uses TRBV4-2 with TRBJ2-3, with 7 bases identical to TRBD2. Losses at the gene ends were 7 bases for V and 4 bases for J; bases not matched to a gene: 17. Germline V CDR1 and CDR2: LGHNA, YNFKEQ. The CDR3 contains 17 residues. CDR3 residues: CASTSSSGGRGADTQYF. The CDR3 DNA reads TGTGCCAGCACCTCAAGCAGCGGCGGGAGAGGGGCAGATACGCAGTATTTT.

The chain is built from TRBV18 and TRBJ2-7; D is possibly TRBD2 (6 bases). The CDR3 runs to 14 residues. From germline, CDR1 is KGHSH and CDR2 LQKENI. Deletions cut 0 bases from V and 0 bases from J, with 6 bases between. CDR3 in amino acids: CASSPPGGSYEQYF. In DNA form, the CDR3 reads TGTGCCAGCTCACCACCGGGGGGCTCCTACGAGCAGTACTTC.

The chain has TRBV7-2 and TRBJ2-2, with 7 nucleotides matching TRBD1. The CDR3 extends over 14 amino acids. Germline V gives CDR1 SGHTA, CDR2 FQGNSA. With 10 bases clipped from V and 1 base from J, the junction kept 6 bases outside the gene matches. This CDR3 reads CATKGQMNTGELFF. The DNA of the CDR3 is TGTGCCACCAAGGGACAGATGAACACCGGGGAGCTGTTTTTT. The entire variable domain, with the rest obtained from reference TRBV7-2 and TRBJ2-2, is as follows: GAGVSQSPSNKVTEKGKDVELRCDPISGHTALYWYRQSLGQGLEFLIYFQGNSAPDKSGLPSDRFSAERTGGSVSTLTIQRTQQEDSAVYLCATKGQMNTGELFFGEGSRLTVL.

The CDR3 nucleotides read TGCGCCAGCAACAAGCCCCGGGACAAGATGTACGAGCAGTACTTC. This codes for CASNKPRDKMYEQYF. V usage is TRBV23-1 and J usage is TRBJ2-7; TRBD1 is a possible D gene (6 bases). TRBV23-1 is designated an ORF whose function remains uncertain. The CDR3 consists of 15 residues. V was clipped by 7 bases and J by 4 bases, with 20 bases between them.

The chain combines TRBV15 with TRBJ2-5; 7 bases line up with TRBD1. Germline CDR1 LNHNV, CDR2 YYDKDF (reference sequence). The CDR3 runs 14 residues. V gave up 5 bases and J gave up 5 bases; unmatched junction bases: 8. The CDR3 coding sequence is TGTGCCACCAGCGCCGCGCAGGGGGTTGAGACCCAGTACTTC. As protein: CATSAAQGVETQYF.

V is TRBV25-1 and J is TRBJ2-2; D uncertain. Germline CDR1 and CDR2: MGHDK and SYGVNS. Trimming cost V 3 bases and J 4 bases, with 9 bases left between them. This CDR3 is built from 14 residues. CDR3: CASSDTASTGELFF. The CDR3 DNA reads TGTGCCAGCAGTGATACAGCCAGCACCGGGGAGCTGTTTTTT.

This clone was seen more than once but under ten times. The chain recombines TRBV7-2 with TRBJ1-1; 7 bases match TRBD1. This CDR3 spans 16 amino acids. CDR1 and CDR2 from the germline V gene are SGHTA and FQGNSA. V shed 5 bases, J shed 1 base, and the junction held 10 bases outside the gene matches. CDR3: CASSARTGRGNTEAFF. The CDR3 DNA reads TGTGCCAGCAGCGCGAGGACAGGACGGGGGAACACTGAAGCTTTCTTT.

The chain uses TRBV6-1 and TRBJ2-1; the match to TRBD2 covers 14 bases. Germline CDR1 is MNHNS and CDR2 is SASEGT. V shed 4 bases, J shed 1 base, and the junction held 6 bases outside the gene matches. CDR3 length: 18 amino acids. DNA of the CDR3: TGTGCCAGCAGTGTTTTCGGGACTAGCGGGAGTTCCTACAATGAGCAGTTCTTC. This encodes CASSVFGTSGSSYNEQFF.

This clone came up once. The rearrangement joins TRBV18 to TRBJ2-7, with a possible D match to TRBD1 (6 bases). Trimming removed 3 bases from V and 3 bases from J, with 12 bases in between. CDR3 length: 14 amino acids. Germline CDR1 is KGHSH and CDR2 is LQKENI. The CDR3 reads CASSPPGQDYEQYF. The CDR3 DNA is TGTGCCAGCTCACCTCCGGGACAAGACTACGAGCAGTACTTC. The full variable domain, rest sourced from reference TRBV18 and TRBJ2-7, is NAGVMQNPRHLVRRRGQEARLRCSPMKGHSHVYWYRQLPEEGLKFMVYLQKENIIDESGMPKERFSAEFPKEGPSILRIQQVVRGDSAAYFCASSPPGQDYEQYFGPGTRLTVT.

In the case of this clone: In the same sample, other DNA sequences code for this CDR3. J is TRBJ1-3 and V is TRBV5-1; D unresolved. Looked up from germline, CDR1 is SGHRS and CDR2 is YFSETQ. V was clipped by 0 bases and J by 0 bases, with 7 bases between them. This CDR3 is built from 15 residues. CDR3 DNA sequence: TGCGCCAGCAGCTTGGACGGTAGCTCTGGAAACACCATATATTTT. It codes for CASSLDGSSGNTIYF.

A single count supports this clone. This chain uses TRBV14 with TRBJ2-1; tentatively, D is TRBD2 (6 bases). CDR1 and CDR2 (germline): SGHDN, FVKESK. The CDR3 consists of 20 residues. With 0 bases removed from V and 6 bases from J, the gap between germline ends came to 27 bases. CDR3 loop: CASSQELAPGLGVKGNEQFF. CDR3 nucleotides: TGTGCCAGCAGCCAAGAACTAGCCCCTGGGTTGGGCGTTAAAGGCAATGAGCAGTTCTTC.

The CDR3 coding sequence is TGCGCCAGCAGCGAATCAGGGGTTGGGTATGGCTACACCTTC. Its protein is CASSESGVGYGYTF. The J gene is TRBJ1-2, the V gene TRBV5-1, with D perhaps matching TRBD1 (6 bases). V was clipped by 4 bases and J by 5 bases, with 15 bases between them. The germline CDR1 and CDR2 sequences are SGHRS and YFSETQ. The CDR3 totals 14 residues.

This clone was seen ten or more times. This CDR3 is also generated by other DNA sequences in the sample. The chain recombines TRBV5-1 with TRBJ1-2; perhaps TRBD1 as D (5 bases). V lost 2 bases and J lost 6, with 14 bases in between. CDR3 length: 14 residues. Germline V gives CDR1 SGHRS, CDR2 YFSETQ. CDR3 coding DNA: TGCGCCAGCAGCTTTAGTGGGGGGGAAGATGGCTACACCTTC. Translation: CASSFSGGEDGYTF.